The sample holds one count of the clone carrying this TCR beta chain. The target antigen is unknown. These data originate in a study of T cell responses to AZD1222 COVID-19 vaccine. The V and J ends lost 5 bases and 9 bases, in that order; junction bases with no gene match: 12. The CDR3 has 16 residues. The germline V gene encodes CDR1 LNHDA and CDR2 SQIVND (reference sequence). Notes on the study in general: Reportedly, close to half of spike-specific TCRs are directed against unmutated variant regions. Only five or six AZD1222 recipients were seropositive at baseline. Most donors were white British and more were female, and clonal diversity was possibly underestimated.

Assay: immunoSEQ multiplex PCR; the TCRdb copy retains only in-frame clones and omits some. The sample contains 50,000 to 55,000 clones, less than 85% of which appear only once. The rearrangement uses TRBV19 and TRBJ1-5, with 11 nucleotides matching TRBD1. The sequencing used peripheral blood, collected on day 0 of AZD1222 vaccination. The receptor was derived from an adult in good health. The CDR3 DNA reads as TGTGCCAGTAGTCCCCGGGACAGGGGGGGAGAGAGGCCCCAGCATTTT. This codes for CASSPRDRGGERPQHF.